The table lists the clone carrying this T cell receptor beta chain with a count of one. Sequenced by immunoSEQ multiplex PCR; TCRdb stores in-frame clones only, minus some. Among some 410,000 clones, roughly 90% were seen once, and the ten largest hold approximately 0.96%. The data were obtained in a study of blood T cell repertoires in COVID-19. Those who participated ranged in age from about 18 to 89 years and resided in roughly 26 US areas. This CDR3 spans 15 amino acids. V lost 4 bases and J 3 bases, leaving 17 bases between the germline ends. Germline V gene data show CDR1 as SGHRS and CDR2 as YFSETQ.

Sequencing was carried out using PBMCs or T cells enriched from blood (not recorded which). V usage is TRBV5-1 and J usage is TRBJ2-7; D might be TRBD1 (6 bases). The clonotype originates from a woman aged 25 to 39 with acute COVID-19. The CDR3 DNA sequence: TGCGCCAGCAGCCCCGGCAGGGGCCCATTCTACGAGCAGTACTTC. Its translation: CASSPGRGPFYEQYF.